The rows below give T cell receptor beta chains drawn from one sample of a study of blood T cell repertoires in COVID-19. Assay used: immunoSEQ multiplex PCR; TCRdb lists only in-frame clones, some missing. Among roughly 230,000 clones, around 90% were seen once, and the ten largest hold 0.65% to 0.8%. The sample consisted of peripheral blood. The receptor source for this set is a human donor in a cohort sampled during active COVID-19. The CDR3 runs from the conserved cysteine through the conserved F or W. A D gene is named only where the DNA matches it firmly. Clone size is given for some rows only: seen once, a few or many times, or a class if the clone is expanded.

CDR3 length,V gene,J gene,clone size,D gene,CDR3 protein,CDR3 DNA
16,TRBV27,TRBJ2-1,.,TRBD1,CASSPPGQGLINEQFF,TGTGCCAGCAGCCCACCGGGACAGGGGTTAATCAATGAGCAGTTCTTC
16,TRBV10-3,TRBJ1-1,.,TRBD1,CAISELRQGAGTEAFF,TGTGCCATCAGTGAACTCCGACAGGGGGCCGGCACTGAAGCTTTCTTT
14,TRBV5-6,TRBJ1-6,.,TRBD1,CASRLGTGNSPLHF,TGTGCCAGCAGGTTAGGGACAGGGAATTCACCCCTCCACTTT
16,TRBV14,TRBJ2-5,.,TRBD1,CASSLGRQGNRETQYF,TGTGCCAGCAGCCTGGGGAGACAGGGGAACAGGGAGACCCAGTACTTC
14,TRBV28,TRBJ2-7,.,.,CASTQTGLGYGQYF,TGTGCCAGCACCCAGACAGGCCTTGGCTACGGTCAGTACTTC
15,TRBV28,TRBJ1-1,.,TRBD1,CASSRLTGGMSEAFF,TGTGCCAGCAGTCGCCTGACAGGGGGGATGAGTGAAGCTTTCTTT
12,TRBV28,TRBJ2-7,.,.,CASKGDYHEQYF,TGTGCCAGCAAAGGGGATTACCACGAGCAGTACTTC
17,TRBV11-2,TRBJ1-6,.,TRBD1,CASSLGNPGQVNSPLHF,TGTGCCAGCAGCTTAGGGAACCCGGGACAGGTGAATTCACCCCTCCACTTT
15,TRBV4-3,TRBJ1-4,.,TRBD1,CASSQQDRGGEKLFF,TGCGCCAGCAGCCAACAGGACAGGGGAGGGGAAAAACTGTTTTTT
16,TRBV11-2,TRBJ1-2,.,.,CASSLYGGRASHGYTF,TGTGCCAGCAGCTTATATGGTGGCAGGGCTTCTCATGGCTACACCTTC
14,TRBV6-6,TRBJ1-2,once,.,CASSYSPDRYGYTF,TGTGCCAGCAGTTACTCCCCTGACAGATATGGCTACACCTTC
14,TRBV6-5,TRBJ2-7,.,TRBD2,CASSYGRESYEQYF,TGTGCCAGCAGTTACGGGAGGGAATCCTACGAGCAGTACTTC
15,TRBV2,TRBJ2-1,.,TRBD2,CASSRSGNSYNEQFF,TGTGCCAGCAGCCGCAGCGGGAACTCCTACAATGAGCAGTTCTTC
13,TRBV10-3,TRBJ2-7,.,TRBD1,CAISENRGSEQYF,TGTGCCATCAGTGAGAACAGGGGGAGCGAGCAGTACTTC
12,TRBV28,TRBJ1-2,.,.,CASSNWRAGYTF,TGTGCCAGCAGTAATTGGAGGGCGGGCTACACCTTC
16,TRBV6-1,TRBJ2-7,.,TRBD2,CASSAGLAGVSYEQYF,TGTGCCAGCAGTGCGGGACTAGCGGGAGTCTCCTACGAGCAGTACTTC
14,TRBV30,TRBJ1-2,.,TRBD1,CAWSQGQGYGGYTF,TGTGCCTGGAGCCAAGGACAGGGATATGGTGGCTACACCTTC
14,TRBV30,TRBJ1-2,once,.,CAWSVGRWNYGYTF,TGTGCCTGGAGTGTGGGCAGGTGGAACTATGGCTACACCTTC
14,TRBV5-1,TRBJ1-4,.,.,CASSLAQGNEKLFF,TGCGCCAGCAGCTTGGCTCAGGGTAATGAAAAACTGTTTTTT
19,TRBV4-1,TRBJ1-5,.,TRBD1,CASSQDHRDRAHIRQPQHF,TGCGCCAGCAGCCAAGATCACCGGGACAGGGCGCATATACGTCAGCCCCAGCATTTT
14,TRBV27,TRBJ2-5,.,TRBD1,CASSLSYRGETQYF,TGTGCCAGCAGTTTATCGTACAGGGGGGAGACCCAGTACTTC
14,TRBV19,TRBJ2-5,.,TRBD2,CASSPGLAGQTQYF,TGTGCCAGTAGTCCTGGACTAGCGGGGCAGACCCAGTACTTC
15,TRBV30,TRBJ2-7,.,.,CAWSVGVTGSYEQYF,TGTGCCTGGAGTGTAGGTGTGACGGGATCCTACGAGCAGTACTTC
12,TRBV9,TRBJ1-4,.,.,CASSLPGEKLFF,TGTGCCAGCAGCTTACCCGGGGAAAAACTGTTTTTT
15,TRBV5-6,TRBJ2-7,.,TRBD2,CASSQRLAGNYEQYF,TGTGCCAGCAGCCAACGACTAGCGGGGAACTACGAGCAGTACTTC
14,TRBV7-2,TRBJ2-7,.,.,CASSSRGGGYEQYF,TGTGCCAGCAGCTCCCGTGGGGGCGGTTACGAGCAGTACTTC
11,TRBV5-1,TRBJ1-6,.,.,CASRSDSPLHF,TGCGCCAGCAGATCGGATTCACCCCTCCACTTT
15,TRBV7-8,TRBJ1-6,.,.,CASSPGGRGGSPLHF,TGTGCCAGCAGCCCGGGCGGGCGGGGAGGTTCACCCCTCCACTTT
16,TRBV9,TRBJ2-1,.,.,CASSVVPGGPYNEQFF,TGTGCCAGCAGCGTAGTGCCCGGGGGGCCCTACAATGAGCAGTTCTTC
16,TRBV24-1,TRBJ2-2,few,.,CATSDYTGRNTGELFF,TGTGCCACCAGTGATTACACAGGGAGGAACACCGGGGAGCTGTTTTTT
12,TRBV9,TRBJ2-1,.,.,CASSVDNNEQFF,TGTGCCAGCAGCGTAGATAACAATGAGCAGTTCTTC
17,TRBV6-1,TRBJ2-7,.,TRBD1,CASSGPPGQAISYEQYF,TGTGCCAGCAGTGGACCGCCGGGACAGGCTATTTCCTACGAGCAGTACTTC
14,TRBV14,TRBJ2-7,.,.,CASSQTWSSYEQYF,TGTGCCAGCAGCCAAACCTGGAGCTCCTACGAGCAGTACTTC
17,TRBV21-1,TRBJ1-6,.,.,CASSKAPTGRYNSPLHF,TGTGCCAGCAGCAAAGCTCCGACAGGCCGCTATAATTCACCCCTCCACTTT
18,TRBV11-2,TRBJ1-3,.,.,CASSLITGTASSGNTIYF,TGTGCCAGCAGCTTAATTACGGGAACCGCAAGTTCTGGAAACACCATATATTTT
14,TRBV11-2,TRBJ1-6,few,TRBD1,CASSTQDRGSPLHF,TGTGCCAGCAGCACTCAGGACAGGGGTTCACCCCTCCACTTT
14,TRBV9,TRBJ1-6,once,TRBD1,CASSVETGDSPLHF,TGTGCCAGCAGCGTAGAGACAGGGGACTCACCCCTCCACTTT
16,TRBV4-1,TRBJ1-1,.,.,CASTQTQLRENTEAFF,TGCGCCAGCACCCAAACCCAGCTCAGGGAGAACACTGAAGCTTTCTTT
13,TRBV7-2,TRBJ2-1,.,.,CASSHDSLREQFF,TGTGCCAGCAGCCACGACAGCCTACGAGAGCAGTTCTTC
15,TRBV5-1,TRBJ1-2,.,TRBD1,CASSSQATGGYGYTF,TGCGCCAGCAGCAGTCAGGCGACAGGGGGATATGGCTACACCTTC
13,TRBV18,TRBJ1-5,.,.,CASSLDYDQPQHF,TGTGCCAGCTCACTCGACTACGATCAGCCCCAGCATTTT
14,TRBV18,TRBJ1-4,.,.,CASSPRQEDEKLFF,TGTGCCAGCTCACCACGACAGGAAGATGAAAAACTGTTTTTT
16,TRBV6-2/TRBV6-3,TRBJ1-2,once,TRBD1,CASSSPRQGVLYGYTF,TGTGCCAGCAGCTCCCCCCGACAGGGCGTTCTCTATGGCTACACCTTC
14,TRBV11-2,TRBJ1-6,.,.,CASSSIREDSPLHF,TGTGCCAGCAGCTCCATAAGGGAGGATTCACCCCTCCACTTT
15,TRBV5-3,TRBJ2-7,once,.,CARSLGQGTSYEQYF,TGTGCCAGAAGCTTAGGCCAGGGAACCTCCTACGAGCAGTACTTC
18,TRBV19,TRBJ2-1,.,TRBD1,CASTVRGPASLKNNEQFF,TGTGCCAGTACGGTCAGGGGGCCGGCTAGCCTAAAGAACAATGAGCAGTTCTTC
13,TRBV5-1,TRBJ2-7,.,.,CASSLGQSGEQYF,TGCGCCAGCAGCTTGGGACAGTCCGGCGAGCAGTACTTC
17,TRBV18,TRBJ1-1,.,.,CASSINSEGLMNTEAFF,TGTGCCAGCTCTATTAATTCCGAGGGTCTGATGAACACTGAAGCTTTCTTT
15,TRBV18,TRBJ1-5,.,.,CASSPSGGRNQPQHF,TGTGCCAGCTCACCTTCGGGGGGGCGCAATCAGCCCCAGCATTTT
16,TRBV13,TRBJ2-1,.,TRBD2,CASSDSGGALYNEQFF,TGTGCCAGCAGCGATAGCGGGGGGGCCTTATACAATGAGCAGTTCTTC
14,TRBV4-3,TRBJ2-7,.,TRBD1,CASSPTDRTYEQYF,TGCGCCAGCAGCCCCACGGACAGGACGTACGAGCAGTACTTC
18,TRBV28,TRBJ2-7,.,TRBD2,CASSLGLAGGPSYYEQYF,TGTGCCAGCAGTTTAGGACTAGCGGGAGGGCCATCGTACTACGAGCAGTACTTC
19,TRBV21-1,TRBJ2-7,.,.,CASSKATVGEPGGSYEQYF,TGTGCCAGCAGCAAAGCAACGGTGGGAGAACCCGGGGGCTCCTACGAGCAGTACTTC
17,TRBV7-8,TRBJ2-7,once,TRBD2,CASSTGLAGALWHEQYF,TGTGCCAGCAGCACGGGACTAGCGGGCGCTCTTTGGCACGAGCAGTACTTC
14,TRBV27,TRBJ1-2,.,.,CASSPKHSHYGYTF,TGTGCCAGCAGTCCGAAACATTCACACTACGGCTACACCTTC
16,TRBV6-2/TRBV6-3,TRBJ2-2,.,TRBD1,CASSEQGAKNTGELFF,TGTGCCAGCAGCGAACAGGGGGCGAAGAACACCGGGGAGCTGTTTTTT
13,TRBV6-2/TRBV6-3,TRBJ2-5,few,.,CASSRLKQETQYF,TGTGCCAGCAGTCGTCTTAAACAAGAGACCCAGTACTTC
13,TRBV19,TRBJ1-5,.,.,CASSIYGGRAQHF,TGTGCCAGTAGTATATATGGGGGGAGGGCCCAGCATTTT
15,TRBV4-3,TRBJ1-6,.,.,CASSQADTNNSPLHF,TGCGCCAGCAGCCAAGCGGACACAAATAATTCACCCCTCCACTTT